The 21 T cell receptor beta chains below all came from one sample that was sequenced in a study of cytomegalovirus exposure and HLA in healthy donors. The PCR employed 60 Vbeta primers together with 13 Jbeta primers. Assay used: immunoSEQ multiplex PCR; TCRdb lists only in-frame clones, some missing. The sample consists of around 180,000 clones, about three quarters of them appearing once. Sequenced: PBMCs. Receptors were obtained from a woman in her twenties or thirties in good health and CMV-seropositive.

The chain couples TRBV6-1 to TRBJ2-5, with 10 bases aligning to TRBD1. The CDR3 has 16 amino acids. Germline V gene data show CDR1 as MNHNS and CDR2 as SASEGT. V lost 3 bases to trimming and J lost 3 bases; unmatched junction nucleotides: 7. The CDR3 coding sequence is TGTGCCAGCAGTGAGACCTTGGGGACAGGGGAAGAGACCCAGTACTTC. Amino acids: CASSETLGTGEETQYF.

This clone is a singleton in its sample. The genes are TRBV5-1 and TRBJ1-2; 7 nucleotides match TRBD1. This CDR3 comprises 12 residues. Trimming cost V 2 bases and J 8 bases; bases outside gene matches: 3. Germline V gene lookup returns CDR1 SGHRS and CDR2 YFSETQ. CDR3 protein: CASSFTGVGYTF. DNA for the CDR3: TGCGCCAGCAGCTTCACAGGGGTCGGCTACACCTTC. The full variable domain, rest sourced from reference TRBV5-1 and TRBJ1-2, is KAGVTQTPRYLIKTRGQQVTLSCSPISGHRSVSWYQQTPGQGLQFLFEYFSETQRNKGNFPGRFSGRQFSNSRSEMNVSTLELGDSALYLCASSFTGVGYTFGSGTRLTVV.

This clone appeared a single time. The chain recombines TRBV7-8 with TRBJ1-2; D gene unclear. The length of the CDR3 is 15 residues. CDR1 is SGHVS, CDR2 FQNEAQ, per germline. V lost 5 bases to trimming and J lost 4 bases, with 17 bases between them. The CDR3 protein is CASSPSAAGPYGYTF. The CDR3 region has the DNA TGTGCCAGCAGCCCTAGCGCAGCAGGCCCCTATGGCTACACCTTC.

The chain employs TRBV4-1 and TRBJ1-5; TRBD1 agrees at 8 bases. V was clipped by 3 bases and J by 7 bases; unmatched bases: 8. CDR3 size: 15 residues. From germline, CDR1 is MGHRA and CDR2 YSYEKL. This CDR3 reads CASSHSQGGLQPQHF. CDR3 sequence (DNA): TGCGCCAGCAGCCATTCACAGGGGGGGTTGCAGCCCCAGCATTTT.

The chain links TRBV7-2 to TRBJ1-1; D is ambiguous. In germline, CDR1 is SGHTA, CDR2 FQGNSA. The CDR3 sequence is 14 residues long. Between the trimmed V and J ends, which lost 5 bases and 0 bases, there was a span of 10 bases. CDR3 in amino acids: CASSPQRLNTEAFF. Here the CDR3 DNA reads TGTGCCAGCAGCCCACAGAGACTGAACACTGAAGCTTTCTTT.

V is TRBV28 and J is TRBJ1-2, with 7 bases aligning to TRBD1. The CDR3 runs to 14 residues. V lost 2 bases and J lost 7; bases outside the gene matches: 7. CDR1 is MDHEN and CDR2 is SYDVKM in the germline V gene. CDR3 protein: CASSLEGAKGGYTF. The DNA for the CDR3 is TGTGCCAGCAGTTTAGAGGGGGCTAAGGGTGGCTACACCTTC.

The V and J genes are TRBV10-1 and TRBJ1-2, with 9 bases that match TRBD1. V lost 10 bases to trimming and J lost 7 bases; unmatched junction nucleotides: 7. The CDR3 loop spans 12 amino acids. Germline assignment: CDR1 WNHNN and CDR2 SYGVQD (reference sequence). The CDR3 region is CATGQGAFGYTF. The CDR3 nucleotides are TGCGCCACGGGACAGGGCGCTTTTGGCTACACCTTC.

The chain has TRBV6-6 and TRBJ2-3; no definite D call. Germline CDR1 MNHNY, CDR2 SVGAGI (reference sequence). V was pared by 4 bases and J by 4 bases, with 3 bases between. The CDR3 spans 11 residues. The CDR3 protein is CASSSADTQYF. The CDR3 coding sequence is TGTGCCAGCAGTTCAGCAGATACGCAGTATTTT.

The chain employs TRBV5-1 and TRBJ2-3; 7 nucleotides align to TRBD2. Germline V CDR1 and CDR2: SGHRS, YFSETQ. The CDR3 extends over 15 amino acids. Trimming cost V 4 bases and J 3 bases; bases outside gene matches: 8. CDR3 sequence: CASSTSSGRTDTQYF. The CDR3, as DNA: TGCGCCAGCAGCACCTCTAGCGGTAGGACAGATACGCAGTATTTT.

The chain uses TRBV9 and TRBJ2-1; 15 bases fit TRBD2. The length of the CDR3 is 15 residues. Trimming at V came to 3 bases and at J to 10 bases, leaving 5 bases not matched to a gene. Germline V gene lookup returns CDR1 SGDLS and CDR2 YYNGEE. The chain's CDR3 is CASSAVGLAGGEQFF. CDR3 DNA: TGTGCCAGCAGCGCGGTCGGACTAGCGGGAGGGGAGCAGTTCTTC.

This chain's CDR3 is CASSQGPEAFF. CDR3 bases: TGTGCCAGCAGCCAGGGTCCTGAAGCTTTCTTT. V is TRBV6-5 and J is TRBJ1-1; D possibly corresponds to TRBD1 (5 bases). The germline CDR1 and CDR2 sequences are MNHEY and SVGAGI. The V and J ends lost 6 bases and 6 bases respectively, with 8 bases between them. The CDR3 is 11 amino acids.

V usage is TRBV28 and J usage is TRBJ2-1; possibly TRBD1 for D (6 bases). Germline V gene data show CDR1 as MDHEN and CDR2 as SYDVKM. The CDR3 length is 17 residues. Trimming removed 6 bases from V and 1 base from J, with 19 bases in between. CDR3 in DNA: TGTGCCAGCAGCCTTAGCCCTAGGACAGCGTCCTACAATGAGCAGTTCTTC. Its protein is CASSLSPRTASYNEQFF.

The chain uses TRBV5-6 and TRBJ2-7, with a weak D call TRBD2 (5 bases). Germline V gene lookup returns CDR1 SGHDT and CDR2 YYEEEE. This CDR3 contains 14 residues. Trimming took 5 bases from V and 2 from J, leaving 14 bases between them. Here the CDR3 reads CASSRSGSTYEQYF. In nucleotides, the CDR3 is TGTGCCAGCAGTCGATCGGGGTCCACCTACGAGCAGTACTTC.

This sequence joins TRBV20-1 and TRBJ2-7; D may be TRBD1 (6 bases). The CDR3 spans 11 residues. The V gene lost 6 bases and the J gene lost 3 bases, with 9 bases spanning the gap. Per the germline V gene, CDR1 is DFQATT and CDR2 is SNEGSKA (reference sequence). This CDR3 reads CSAKQGYEQYF. CDR3 in DNA: TGCAGTGCGAAACAGGGCTACGAGCAGTACTTC.

The chain has TRBV27 and TRBJ1-2, with TRBD1 matching 7 bases. Losses at the gene ends were 5 bases for V and 1 base for J; bases not matched to a gene: 10. The CDR3 runs 16 residues. Germline V gene sequence: CDR1 MNHEY, CDR2 SMNVEV (reference sequence). CDR3 bases: TGTGCCAGCAGTACCAGGGGGACGAACGTTAACTATGGCTACACCTTC. Its translation is CASSTRGTNVNYGYTF.

The chain carries TRBV28 and TRBJ2-5; unclear D gene. V was cut by 4 bases and J by 4 bases, with 4 bases left in between. Germline-derived CDR1 and CDR2 are MDHEN and SYDVKM. The CDR3 is made up of 11 amino acids. CDR3 protein: CASSSRETQYF. The CDR3 DNA follows: TGTGCCAGCAGTTCTAGAGAGACCCAGTACTTC.

This clone was observed a handful of times. This chain uses TRBV2 with TRBJ1-5, with 7 bases lining up with TRBD1. Germline V gene lookup returns CDR1 SNHLY and CDR2 FYNNEI. CDR3 length: 15 residues. Trimming removed 6 bases from V and 4 bases from J; junction bases left unmatched: 9. The CDR3 protein is CASSTRTGGNQPQHF. The DNA for the CDR3 is TGTGCCAGCAGCACCCGGACAGGCGGAAATCAGCCCCAGCATTTT.

This chain links TRBV7-9 with TRBJ2-7; TRBD1 agrees at 12 bases. The CDR3 length is 16 residues. After removal of 5 bases from V and 5 bases from J, the junction contained 10 bases not matched to a gene. Looked up from germline, CDR1 is SEHNR and CDR2 is FQNEAQ (reference sequence). CDR3 nucleotide sequence: TGTGCCAGCAGCCCATCGGGACAGGGGGCCTTCCACGAGCAGTACTTC. This encodes CASSPSGQGAFHEQYF. The variable domain in full, completed from reference TRBV7-9 and TRBJ2-7, reads DTGVSQNPRHKITKRGQNVTFRCDPISEHNRLYWYRQTLGQGPEFLTYFQNEAQLEKSRLLSDRFSAERPKGSFSTLEIQRTEQGDSAMYLCASSPSGQGAFHEQYFGPGTRLTVT.

The chain couples TRBV27 to TRBJ1-4; possibly TRBD1 for D (6 bases). The germline V gene encodes CDR1 MNHEY and CDR2 SMNVEV (reference sequence). CDR3 size: 16 residues. V lost 4 bases and J lost 4, with 16 bases in between. This chain's CDR3 is CASSSLYREGNEKLFF. In DNA form, the CDR3 reads TGTGCCAGCAGTTCCCTTTACAGGGAGGGTAATGAAAAACTGTTTTTT.

Only a few counts were recorded for this clone. The chain uses TRBV2 and TRBJ1-1; TRBD1 aligns across 7 bases. V shed 4 bases, J shed 0 bases, and the junction held 2 bases outside the gene matches. This CDR3 is 14 amino acids long. CDR1 SNHLY and CDR2 FYNNEI come from the germline V gene. This CDR3 reads CASSGQGLNTEAFF. The CDR3 DNA reads as TGTGCCAGCAGTGGACAGGGCCTGAACACTGAAGCTTTCTTT.

The CDR3 sequence is CSVEGDREQFF. The CDR3 nucleotides read TGCAGCGTTGAAGGGGACAGGGAGCAGTTCTTC. The rearrangement links TRBV29-1 to TRBJ2-1; 8 nucleotides match TRBD1. Germline V lookup: CDR1 SQVTM, CDR2 ANQGSEA. The CDR3 spans 11 residues. The junction had 0 bases not matched to a gene; V was cut back by 1 base and J by 10 bases.